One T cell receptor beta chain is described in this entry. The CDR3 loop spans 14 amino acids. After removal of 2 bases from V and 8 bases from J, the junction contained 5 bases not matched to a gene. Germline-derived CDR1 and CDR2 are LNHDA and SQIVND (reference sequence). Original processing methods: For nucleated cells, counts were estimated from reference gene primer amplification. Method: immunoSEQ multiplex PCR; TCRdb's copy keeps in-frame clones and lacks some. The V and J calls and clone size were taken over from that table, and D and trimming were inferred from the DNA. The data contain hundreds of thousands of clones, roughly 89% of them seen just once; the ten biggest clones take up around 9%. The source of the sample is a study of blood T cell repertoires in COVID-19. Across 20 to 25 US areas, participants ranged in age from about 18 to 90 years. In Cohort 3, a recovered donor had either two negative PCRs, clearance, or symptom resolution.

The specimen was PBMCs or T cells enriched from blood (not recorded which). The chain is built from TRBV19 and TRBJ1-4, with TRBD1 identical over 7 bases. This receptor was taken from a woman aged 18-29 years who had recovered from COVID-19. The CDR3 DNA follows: TGTGCCAGTAGTATAATGCAGGGGGACGAAAAACTGTTTTTT. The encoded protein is CASSIMQGDEKLFF.